A single T cell receptor beta chain is shown here with its context. Investigators prepared the TCR beta libraries by applying iRepertoire HTBI primers and Arm-PCR of CDR3 regions. TCRdb re-derived calls from the multiplex PCR reads in MiXCR, one entry per CDR3 protein. Here the sample spans approximately 400,000 distinct CDR3 sequences, 15% being singletons. Trimming cost V 5 bases and J 6 bases, with 14 bases left between them. The V gene's germline CDR1 is MGHRA and CDR2 YSYEKL. The CDR3 runs 13 residues. Time point defined: newly diagnosed GD, antithyroid drugs for less than 3 months. PBMC RNA served as the TCR library source. This sample stems from a study of regulatory T cells in long-lasting Graves disease. This sample was also put to use in a study of T cells in Graves' hyperthyroidism and ophthalmopathy.

The receptor was isolated from a middle-aged woman with Graves disease. The V gene is TRBV4-1, the J gene TRBJ2-7; a possible D gene is TRBD2 (6 bases). Material: peripheral blood mononuclear cells (PBMCs), obtained at new diagnosis, from a patient treated with antithyroid drugs. CDR3 sequence reads: CASSEPGTLEQYF. The CDR3 nucleotides read TGCGCCAGCAGCGAACCCGGGACTCTCGAGCAGTACTTC.